One TCR beta chain is described in this entry. This clonotype has only a few counts. What antigen it recognizes has not been identified. No base quality values were provided; no much bigger clone lies one nucleotide off. Stable Graves' hyperthyroidism was defined as the absence of progression to ophthalmopathy over 18 months of follow-up. The hyperthyroidism patients were between 18 and 65 years old and newly diagnosed, with a disease duration of less than 2 months. Any patient with an uncontrolled infection, another autoimmune disease, pregnancy or lactation was excluded. Clinical symptoms, serum thyroxine and TRAb, thyroid ultrasound, and orbital computed tomography formed the basis for the diagnoses. PBMCs were separated from under 12 ml of fresh peripheral blood using Ficoll-Paque density gradient centrifugation. Trizol reagent was used to extract total RNA, and RNA quality was then checked on an Agilent 2100 Bioanalyzer.

This record belongs to a study of T cells in Graves' hyperthyroidism and ophthalmopathy (dated by TCRdb to the late 2010s). With respect to the entire study: Peripheral blood samples were taken at initial diagnosis, before any treatment was given. The 75 to 100 discovery patients were randomly divided into training and test sets at a 7:3 ratio. Whether ophthalmopathy could be predicted prospectively was tested in an independent validation cohort made up of about 20 hyperthyroidism patients plus 17 patients who later progressed to ophthalmopathy. Thyroid tissue and blood T-cell repertoires from several Graves' hyperthyroidism patients were also compared in the study. A discovery cohort of approximately 100 patients, about 40 with Graves' ophthalmopathy and about 58 with stable Graves' hyperthyroidism, was used to find distinguishing TCR V-J signatures. The paper reports TCR Vbeta CDR3 sequencing of over 120 peripheral blood samples: under 45 ophthalmopathy, fewer than 85 hyperthyroidism and 17 progressor patients. Once sampling was done, hyperthyroidism patients were given methimazole at a starting dose of 30 mg daily, whereas ophthalmopathy patients were given high-dose intravenous methylprednisolone.

TCR beta CDR3 regions were amplified from RNA transcripts. The first round of RT-PCR for the TCR CDR3 was performed with the HTBI primer set and the Qiagen OneStep RT-PCR kit. A second multiplex PCR round built the libraries, followed by size selection and purification. The libraries were sequenced on an Illumina HiSeq2000 using paired-end 100 bp reads. In the paper's pipeline: SOAPnuke was used to process the raw data, removing reads that contained adapters or uncalled bases, had a mean Phred below 15, or lacked an exact match to the constant primer or identifier. High-quality paired reads were merged with COPE v1.2.5, and unique nucleotide sequences were defined as clonotypes. MiTCR v1.1 was used to align clonotypes to the IMGT TRBV, TRBD and TRBJ reference segments. Only V-J combinations with frequency above 0.0001, covering 99.2% of repertoires, were analysed. The TCS score was defined as F50 (clonal expansion) divided by E x V (chaos), with BLOSUM62-based TCRdist calculated between CDR3 peptides within each V-J. Welch's t-statistics and random forest reduced around 520 V-J features to 13, which were used in a naive Bayes classifier (R e1071). The similarity between thyroid and blood repertoires was quantified using the Morisita-Horn index. TCRdb passed the public sequencing reads through fastp at Q25 and MiXCR, retaining productive beta sequences. All rows with the same CDR3 protein become a single entry with the most common DNA and genes. Clone size and V and J calls follow TCRdb, not the original study. This sample comprises hundreds of thousands of distinct CDR3 sequences, 38% of them detected only once. Of the sample, 7.5% to 9.5% is held by the ten largest clones.

Overall results and qualifications from the work: Sample size was not statistically predetermined, and investigators were not blinded to group allocation. A model built on a 13 V-J signature distinguished ophthalmopathy from stable hyperthyroidism, reaching roughly 88% sensitivity and about 81% specificity in cross-validation and 80%/75% in testing. Most expanded thyroid clonotypes (frequency above 0.001) were also detected in blood, a finding suggesting that blood repertoires may reflect thyroid immune responses. In validation, the model predicted progression to ophthalmopathy with around 71% sensitivity and 72.22% specificity, a median of 6.5 months before onset.

The CDR3 runs 13 residues from the cysteine to the phenylalanine. Kept here is only the CDR3 DNA, which spans 39 bases and is read in frame from base 1. V was cut back by 2 bases and J by 5 bases, leaving a gap of 9 bases between them. CDR1 and CDR2 were assigned from the germline V gene as SGHTA and FQGNSA. Here the chain combines TRBV7-2 and TRBJ2-5; the D gene is not confidently resolved. The origin of this receptor is a man between 18 and 35 years old with Graves' hyperthyroidism. The sample taken for sequencing was blood. Here is the DNA: TGTGCCAGCAGCTTATCAAACGGGGAGACCCAGTACTTC. The encoded protein is CASSLSNGETQYF.